This TCR beta chain derives from a study of blood T cell repertoires in COVID-19. Participant age was about 18 to 100 years, and participants resided in around 24 US areas. Germline lookup yields CDR1 LNHDA and CDR2 SQIVND (reference sequence). The CDR3 is 13 residues long. V was pared by 5 bases and J by 4 bases, with 10 bases between. As originally analysed: Reference gene primer amplification in the assay estimated nucleated cell counts. Profiling relied on immunoSEQ multiplex PCR, and the TCRdb table lists in-frame clones only, not all of them. V, J and clone size reflect that table, while D and trimming were determined from the DNA. This sample has fewer than 150,000 clones, with approximately 80% found just once.

This TCR was recovered from a man in his fifties or sixties in a cohort exposed to, infected with or recovered from COVID-19 (not recorded which). Source material: PBMCs or T cells enriched from blood (not recorded which). The V and J genes are TRBV19 and TRBJ2-3, with TRBD2 as a possible D gene (6 bases). CDR3 loop: CASSFGGADTQYF. Written as DNA, the CDR3 is TGTGCCAGTAGTTTCGGCGGGGCAGATACGCAGTATTTT.